The 20 T cell receptor beta chains listed next were all sequenced from one sample in a study of blood T cell repertoires in COVID-19. Using immunoSEQ multiplex PCR, the repertoire was profiled, and TCRdb retains in-frame clones only, with some absent. The top ten clones hold roughly 13% of a sample with 9,500 to 15,000 clones, 90% of them seen once. Sample: peripheral blood. Receptor source: a man aged 65-85 years with active COVID-19.

The gene calls are TRBV12-3 or TRBV12-4 and TRBJ1-1; no clear D. This CDR3 has 12 residues. Trimming shortened V by 5 bases and J by 10 bases, and 14 bases separated the two germline ends. CDR3 in DNA: TGTGCCAGCAGTGAGGTGCCAGGAGGAGCTTTCTTT. Residues: CASSEVPGGAFF.

The chain couples TRBV6-2 or TRBV6-3 to TRBJ2-5; maybe TRBD1 (7 bases). The germline gives CDR1 MNHEY, CDR2 SVGEGT. CDR3 length equals 18 residues. Trimming removed 4 bases at V and 2 bases at J, with 23 bases between. The CDR3 is CASSSGRTGRPPQETQYF. CDR3 bases: TGTGCCAGCAGTTCGGGGAGGACAGGTCGCCCTCCTCAAGAGACCCAGTACTTC.

The rearrangement uses TRBV5-6 and TRBJ2-1, with TRBD2 matching 7 bases. V lost 2 bases, J lost 3 bases, and 8 bases stayed unmatched. The CDR3 covers 16 residues. Germline-derived CDR1 and CDR2 are SGHDT and YYEEEE. CDR3 loop: CASSLSTSVFYNEQFF. The CDR3 coding sequence is TGTGCCAGCAGCTTATCCACTAGCGTCTTCTACAATGAGCAGTTCTTC.

V usage is TRBV6-2 or TRBV6-3 and J usage is TRBJ2-5; the match to TRBD2 covers 8 bases. The CDR3 loop spans 18 amino acids. Germline V gene lookup returns CDR1 MNHEY and CDR2 SVGEGT. The trim removed 5 bases at V and 5 bases at J, leaving 19 bases unmatched. The CDR3 DNA reads TGTGCCAGCAGTCCAGCGCAAGGATTTACTAGCGGACCTGAGACCCAGTACTTC. Translation gives CASSPAQGFTSGPETQYF.

This sequence joins TRBV11-3 and TRBJ2-2, with a weak D call TRBD1 (5 bases). This CDR3 region has 15 residues. With 4 bases removed from V and 1 base from J, the gap between germline ends came to 10 bases. The V gene's germline CDR1 is SGHNT and CDR2 YENEEA. The CDR3 region is CASSSNTGNTGELFF. The CDR3 DNA follows: TGTGCCAGCAGCTCCAATACAGGGAACACCGGGGAGCTGTTTTTT.

The chain joins TRBV24-1 to TRBJ2-1; 13 bases are shared with TRBD2. The CDR3 extends over 19 amino acids. The ends lost 4 bases at V and 0 bases at J; junction bases unmatched: 8. Germline-derived CDR1 and CDR2 are KGHDR and SFDVKD. CDR3 sequence reads: CATSEGGLAGLSSYNEQFF. CDR3 DNA: TGTGCCACCAGTGAAGGGGGACTAGCGGGATTAAGCTCCTACAATGAGCAGTTCTTC.

The rearrangement links TRBV25-1 to TRBJ2-2; 9 bases line up with TRBD1. The CDR3 sequence is 16 residues long. CDR1 is MGHDK, CDR2 SYGVNS, per germline. With V trimmed by 4 bases and J by 2 bases, 5 bases remained unmatched. This CDR3 reads CASSGKQGANTGELFF. The CDR3 DNA follows: TGTGCCAGCAGTGGAAAACAGGGGGCTAACACCGGGGAGCTGTTTTTT.

The sample holds a few counts of this clone. The chain couples TRBV6-4 to TRBJ1-5; TRBD1 agrees at 8 bases. The length of the CDR3 is 13 residues. The germline V gene has CDR1 MRHNA and CDR2 SNTAGT. V trimming: 4 bases; J trimming: 7 bases; junction bases outside the gene matches: 3. This CDR3 is CASSVDREQPQHF. The CDR3 DNA reads as TGTGCCAGCAGTGTGGACAGGGAACAGCCCCAGCATTTT.

The V call is TRBV5-1, the J call TRBJ1-1; weak D call: TRBD1 (6 bases). CDR3 length equals 18 residues. The V end lost 0 bases, the J end lost 3 bases, and 21 bases lay between the germline ends. Germline V gene data show CDR1 as SGHRS and CDR2 as YFSETQ. CDR3 bases: TGCGCCAGCAGCTTGGATGGCTGGACAGTAGGAGGCTACACTGAAGCTTTCTTT. This codes for CASSLDGWTVGGYTEAFF.

The J gene is TRBJ2-7, the V gene TRBV10-1; 9 bases agree with TRBD1. Germline-derived CDR1 and CDR2 are WNHNN and SYGVQD (reference sequence). The CDR3 sequence is 14 residues long. Trimming took 7 bases from V and 4 from J; bases not matched to a gene: 8. In DNA form, the CDR3 reads TGCGCCAGCACTCCAGACAGGGGGTTGTACGAGCAGTACTTC. Translated, it gives CASTPDRGLYEQYF.

CDR3 nucleotide sequence: TGTGCCAGCAGGCACCTCCAGCGGGAGTCTCGCAGGGATACGCAGTATTTT. It yields the protein CASRHLQRESRRDTQYF. V and J are TRBV21-1 and TRBJ2-3; the D segment call TRBD2 is taken from the table without a DNA check. TRBV21-1 is an annotated pseudogene. The length of the CDR3 is 17 residues.

This clone has only one observation. This CDR3 reads CASSLVAAGGYEQYF. The DNA for the CDR3 is TGTGCCAGCAGCTTAGTTGCAGCGGGGGGGTACGAGCAGTACTTC. The chain carries TRBV7-2 and TRBJ2-7; the match to TRBD2 covers 10 bases. The CDR3 spans 15 residues. Looked up from germline, CDR1 is SGHTA and CDR2 is FQGNSA. V shed 1 base and J 4 bases; nucleotides not matched to a gene: 4.

This clone was picked up one time. This rearrangement joins TRBV7-3 to TRBJ1-1, with D unclear. V was trimmed by 5 bases and J by 0 bases, leaving 16 bases between them. This CDR3 comprises 16 residues. Germline V gene lookup returns CDR1 SGHTA and CDR2 FQGTGA. The CDR3 spells CASSLQPGAMNTEAFF. The CDR3 DNA follows: TGTGCCAGCAGCCTACAACCGGGAGCTATGAACACTGAAGCTTTCTTT.

The V and J genes are TRBV4-1 and TRBJ2-3; D unclear. CDR3 length: 13 amino acids. Germline CDR1 and CDR2: MGHRA and YSYEKL. Trimming removed 0 bases at V and 6 bases at J, with 7 bases between. Here the CDR3 reads CASSQESRDTQYF. The CDR3 DNA reads as TGCGCCAGCAGCCAAGAGAGCAGGGATACGCAGTATTTT.

The chain has TRBV14 and TRBJ1-1; D is undetermined. This CDR3 has 16 residues. Trimming cost V 0 bases and J 1 base, with 12 bases left between them. Germline V CDR1 and CDR2: SGHDN, FVKESK. This chain's CDR3 is CASSQDELVRNTEAFF. Here the CDR3 DNA reads TGTGCCAGCAGCCAAGATGAATTGGTGAGGAACACTGAAGCTTTCTTT.

The chain recombines TRBV11-3 with TRBJ2-3, with D maybe TRBD1 (6 bases). Germline V gene lookup returns CDR1 SGHNT and CDR2 YENEEA. This CDR3 spans 14 amino acids. Trimming stripped 1 base from V and 4 bases from J, with 9 bases between. CDR3 region: CASSLGGPSDTQYF. The DNA of the CDR3 is TGTGCCAGCAGCTTAGGGGGGCCATCAGATACGCAGTATTTT.

The chain has TRBV10-3 and TRBJ2-7, with D maybe TRBD2 (6 bases). Germline V gene sequence: CDR1 ENHRY, CDR2 SYGVKD. With 3 bases removed from V and 3 bases from J, the gap between germline ends came to 15 bases. The CDR3 is made up of 15 amino acids. The CDR3 coding sequence is TGTGCCATCAGTGATGCGGGGCAGGGCGGCTACGAGCAGTACTTC. Protein: CAISDAGQGGYEQYF.

The CDR3 nucleotides are TGTGCCAGCAGTTTAGGAGGGACGGGAGGCTTTTCGGAGCAGTACTTC. This encodes CASSLGGTGGFSEQYF. The rearrangement joins TRBV28 to TRBJ2-7, with 7 bases matching TRBD2. V shed 2 bases, J shed 7 bases, and the junction held 14 bases outside the gene matches. Germline assignment: CDR1 MDHEN and CDR2 SYDVKM. The CDR3 is made up of 16 amino acids.

This clone was seen just once. This sequence joins TRBV3-1 (or the pseudogene TRBV3-2) and TRBJ2-2, with 9 positions matching TRBD2. Per germline, CDR1 LGHDT and CDR2 YNNKEL (reference sequence). The CDR3 is made up of 14 amino acids. With V trimmed by 4 bases and J by 5 bases, 2 bases remained unmatched. This CDR3 is CASSRSGSTGELFF. As DNA, the CDR3 is TGTGCCAGCAGCCGTAGCGGGAGTACCGGGGAGCTGTTTTTT.

The chain combines TRBV5-1 with TRBJ2-1; 9 nucleotides match TRBD1. Trimming took 4 bases from V and 15 from J; bases not matched to a gene: 11. The CDR3 runs 13 residues. Germline values: CDR1 SGHRS, CDR2 YFSETQ. CDR3 coding DNA: TGCGCCAGCAGCCGCTTACTAACAGGGGGCACGTTCTTC. This sequence encodes CASSRLLTGGTFF.